A selection of T cell receptor beta chains follows, all from one sample in a study of blood T cell repertoires in COVID-19. Assay: immunoSEQ multiplex PCR; the TCRdb copy retains only in-frame clones and omits some. The repertoire holds over 300,000 clones, with roughly 90% as singletons. Sequencing was done on a sample of peripheral blood. These TCRs come from a man between 18 and 35 years old with active or convalescent COVID-19. The CDR3 runs from the conserved cysteine through the conserved F or W. A D gene is named only where the DNA matches it firmly. Expanded clones get a size class; other rows say once, few or many, or leave the size out.

V gene	D gene	J gene	clone size	CDR3 DNA	CDR3 protein
TRBV7-2	TRBD1	TRBJ2-2	-	TGTGCCAGCAGCGCTACCGGGACAGCGAACACCGGGGAGCTGTTTTTT	CASSATGTANTGELFF
TRBV6-5	TRBD2	TRBJ2-5	-	TGTGCCAGCAGTCAGACTAGCGGGGGGCAAGAGACCCAGTACTTC	CASSQTSGGQETQYF
TRBV29-1	TRBD1	TRBJ1-2	few	TGCAGCGTGGGTCGGACCGGACAGGCAGAATATGGCTACACCTTC	CSVGRTGQAEYGYTF
TRBV7-2	TRBD1	TRBJ2-3	-	TGTGCCAGCAGCTTAGATCGACAGGGGGCTTTTGGCACAGATACGCAGTATTTT	CASSLDRQGAFGTDTQYF
TRBV29-1	TRBD2	TRBJ2-3	-	TGCAGCGCCTTGGGCAAGAGACTAGCGGGAGTTCTTAGCACAGATACGCAGTATTTT	CSALGKRLAGVLSTDTQYF
TRBV7-9	TRBD2	TRBJ2-2	once	TGTGGACCGGGACTAGCGGGCATGAACACCGGGGAGCTGTTTTTT	CGPGLAGMNTGELFF
TRBV7-8	-	TRBJ2-7	-	TGTGCCAGCAGTAGACAGGCGACTTCTCCTCACGAGCAGTACTTC	CASSRQATSPHEQYF
TRBV9	-	TRBJ1-2	few	TGTGCCAGCAGCGTAGAACCCGAAACTTCCTATGGCTACACCTTC	CASSVEPETSYGYTF
TRBV9	-	TRBJ1-2	-	TGTGCCAGCAGCTTTCGACAGGACTATGGCTACACCTTC	CASSFRQDYGYTF
TRBV9	TRBD1	TRBJ1-2	-	TGTGCCAGCAGCGCCGGGACAGGGGGTGGGCTATATGGCTACACCTTC	CASSAGTGGGLYGYTF
TRBV7-2	-	TRBJ1-6	-	TGTGCCAGCAGCTTAATGGGAGGCCCAAATTCACCCCTCCACTTT	CASSLMGGPNSPLHF
TRBV29-1	-	TRBJ1-6	-	TGCAGCGAGCCCCGGCAGGGGCAATCACCCCTCCACTTT	CSEPRQGQSPLHF
TRBV15	TRBD1	TRBJ2-2	-	TGTGCCACCAGCAGGCGGGACAGGGGAACAGCCGGGGAGCTGTTTTTT	CATSRRDRGTAGELFF
TRBV6-5	TRBD2	TRBJ2-1	-	TGTGCCAGCAGTTACGGGCTAGCGGGGTACAATGAGCAGTTCTTC	CASSYGLAGYNEQFF
TRBV27	TRBD1	TRBJ1-1	-	TGTGCCAGCAGGGGACAGGGTAAGTCTTTCTTT	CASRGQGKSFF
TRBV7-9	-	TRBJ2-1	-	TGTGCCAGCAGCTTAGTGCCCGTGGAGAGCTCCTACAATGAGCAGTTCTTC	CASSLVPVESSYNEQFF
TRBV18	-	TRBJ2-7	-	TGTGCCAGCTCATTAGACACCCGCTCCTACGAGCAGTACTTC	CASSLDTRSYEQYF
TRBV7-9	-	TRBJ2-1	-	TGTGCCAGCAGCTTAAGTGGAGACAATGAGCAGTTCTTC	CASSLSGDNEQFF
TRBV10-3	-	TRBJ2-3	-	TGTGCCATCAACGCCGATGCGAACACAGATACGCAGTATTTT	CAINADANTDTQYF
TRBV5-1	TRBD1	TRBJ2-7	-	TGCGCCAGCAGCTGGGACAGAAGACAGCAGTACTTC	CASSWDRRQQYF
TRBV6-5	-	TRBJ2-7	-	TGTGCCAGCAGTTACTTGGGGGCGCGGTACGAGCAGTACTTC	CASSYLGARYEQYF
TRBV14	TRBD1	TRBJ1-2	few	TGTGCCAGCAGCCCCCGGGACAGGGTCGGCGGCTACACCTTC	CASSPRDRVGGYTF
TRBV7-2	TRBD1	TRBJ1-2	-	TGTGCCAGCATCGAGGGGGCGGTTGGGTATGGCTACACCTTC	CASIEGAVGYGYTF
TRBV7-8	TRBD2	TRBJ2-1	-	TGTGCCAGCAGCCGCGGACTAGCGGAGAGCTCCTACAATGAGCAGTTCTTC	CASSRGLAESSYNEQFF
TRBV28	TRBD1	TRBJ1-1	-	TGTGCCAGCAGCCGGACAGGGACGGGAAAGGAAGCTTTCTTT	CASSRTGTGKEAFF
TRBV24-1	TRBD1	TRBJ2-3	once	TGTGCCACGGGACAGGGGGCAACTGATACGCAGTATTTT	CATGQGATDTQYF
TRBV28	-	TRBJ2-1	-	TGTGCCAGCAGACCTACAGGGTTCTACAATGAGCAGTTCTTC	CASRPTGFYNEQFF
TRBV18	TRBD1	TRBJ1-2	-	TGTGCCAGCTCACCAAACCTAGGACAGGGATTCTATGGCTACACCTTC	CASSPNLGQGFYGYTF
TRBV9	TRBD1	TRBJ2-7	-	TGTGCCAGCAGCGTAGGATCCCGGACAGGGAATTTTGAGCAGTACTTC	CASSVGSRTGNFEQYF
TRBV2	-	TRBJ2-5	-	TGTGCCAGCAGTGAAGGGCAGTACCAAGAGACCCAGTACTTC	CASSEGQYQETQYF
TRBV5-6	TRBD1	TRBJ1-4	few	TGTGCCAGCAGCAACCGGGACAGGGAAGTTCGAAAACTGTTTTTT	CASSNRDREVRKLFF
TRBV6-5	TRBD2	TRBJ2-7	-	TGTGCCAGCACCTCAGGACTAGCGGGGGACTACGAGCAGTACTTC	CASTSGLAGDYEQYF
TRBV18	TRBD1	TRBJ2-2	-	TGTGCCAGCTCACCACAGGGACAGTATACCGGGGAGCTGTTTTTT	CASSPQGQYTGELFF
TRBV19	TRBD1	TRBJ1-5	-	TGTGCCAGTAGTATAGGGGATGGACAGGGGGTCGGCAGCAATCAGCCCCAGCATTTT	CASSIGDGQGVGSNQPQHF
TRBV10-3	TRBD2	TRBJ2-1	once	TGTGCCATCAGTAAGGGACTAGCGGGAGTGGATGAGCAGTTCTTC	CAISKGLAGVDEQFF
TRBV28	-	TRBJ1-2	once	TGTGCCAGCAGCGCTTCGGACAGTCTTCTACATGGCTACACCTTC	CASSASDSLLHGYTF
TRBV5-6	TRBD2	TRBJ2-7	-	TGTGCCAGCAGCTCTGATAGCGGGGCCTACTACGAGCAGTACTTC	CASSSDSGAYYEQYF
TRBV28	TRBD1	TRBJ1-2	few	TGTGCCAGCAGACGGACAGGGGGCGTCTACTATGGCTACACCTTC	CASRRTGGVYYGYTF
TRBV5-4	TRBD2	TRBJ2-7	few	TGTGCCAGCAGCCTCAAACGGACTAGGGGTCCCTACGAGCAGTACTTC	CASSLKRTRGPYEQYF
TRBV28	TRBD1	TRBJ1-1	-	TGTGCCAGCGGAGGACAGGGGGTGACTGAAGCTTTCTTT	CASGGQGVTEAFF
TRBV7-2	-	TRBJ2-3	-	TGTGCCAGCAGCCCCCCCTACCCCTCCCCCCCAGATACGCAGTATTTT	CASSPPYPSPPDTQYF
TRBV27	-	TRBJ1-3	-	TGTGCCAGCAGCGATCAGGGAGGCTCTGGAAACACCATATATTTT	CASSDQGGSGNTIYF
TRBV9	-	TRBJ2-3	-	TGTGCCAGCAGCGTAAGGGGAGGCGCTGGCACAGATACGCAGTATTTT	CASSVRGGAGTDTQYF
TRBV29-1	-	TRBJ2-7	-	TGCAGCGTTACCGGGACACTAACCTACGAGCAGTACTTC	CSVTGTLTYEQYF
TRBV7-2	-	TRBJ2-7	-	TGTGCCAGCAGCTTGACTAGTATATCGGGCGAGCAGTACTTC	CASSLTSISGEQYF
TRBV19	-	TRBJ2-3	-	TGTGCCAGTAGTATAGTCGTCGGCACAGATACGCAGTATTTT	CASSIVVGTDTQYF
TRBV11-2	-	TRBJ1-3	few	TGTGCCAGCTTCAACTGGGGGGAAAACACCATATATTTT	CASFNWGENTIYF